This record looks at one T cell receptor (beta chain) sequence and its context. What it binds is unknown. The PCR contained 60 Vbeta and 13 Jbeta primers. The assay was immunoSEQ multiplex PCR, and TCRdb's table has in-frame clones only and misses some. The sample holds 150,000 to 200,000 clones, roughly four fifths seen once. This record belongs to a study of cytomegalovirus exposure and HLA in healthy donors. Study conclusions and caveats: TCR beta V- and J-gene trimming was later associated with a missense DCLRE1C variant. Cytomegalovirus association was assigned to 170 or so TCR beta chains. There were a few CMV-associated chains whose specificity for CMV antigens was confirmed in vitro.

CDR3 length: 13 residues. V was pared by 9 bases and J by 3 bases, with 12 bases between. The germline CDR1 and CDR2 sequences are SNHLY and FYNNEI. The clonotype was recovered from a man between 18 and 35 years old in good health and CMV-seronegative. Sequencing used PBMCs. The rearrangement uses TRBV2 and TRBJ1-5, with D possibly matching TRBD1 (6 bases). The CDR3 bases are TGTGCCAGTACTAGGGGGAACAATCAGCCCCAGCATTTT. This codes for CASTRGNNQPQHF. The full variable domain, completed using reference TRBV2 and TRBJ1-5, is EPEVTQTPSHQVTQMGQEVILRCVPISNHLYFYWYRQILGQKVEFLVSFYNNEISEKSEIFDDQFSVERPDGSNFTLKIRSTKLEDSAMYFCASTRGNNQPQHFGDGTRLSIL.